This T cell receptor beta chain was recorded in a study of blood T cell repertoires in COVID-19. Turning to the study itself: Acute and convalescent COVID-19 specimens originated in the United States, Italy and Spain. T cells, B-cell-depleted T cells, or PBMCs supplied cDNA or gDNA.

A few counts support this clone. This CDR3 comprises 11 residues. Looked up from germline, CDR1 is SQVTM and CDR2 is ANQGSEA. Trimming shortened V by 7 bases and J by 5 bases, and 11 bases separated the two germline ends. Original processing methods: Scientists estimated how many nucleated cells there were by amplifying reference gene primers. Sequenced by immunoSEQ multiplex PCR; TCRdb stores in-frame clones only, minus some. The V and J calls and clone size are taken from that table; D and trimming were inferred from the DNA. The sample includes around 620,000 clones, 80% to 90% of them seen just once.

The source is a woman aged 18-35 years with acute or convalescent COVID-19. The source material was peripheral blood. The chain links TRBV29-1 to TRBJ1-2; D perhaps matches TRBD1 (6 bases). CDR3: CSAGEGYGYTF. DNA of the CDR3: TGCAGCGCAGGGGAGGGATATGGCTACACCTTC.